This is a list of T cell receptor beta chains from one sample in a study of blood T cell repertoires in COVID-19. TCRdb keeps only in-frame clones here, not all; method: immunoSEQ multiplex PCR. The data contain 75,000 to 100,000 clones, approximately 86% of them singletons. The sample consisted of peripheral blood. These receptors all come from a woman of 80 years or more with acute or convalescent COVID-19. Each CDR3 is given without its conserved first and last residue. Fields, in order: V gene, CDR3 protein.

TRBV10-3	AISVARSDSPLH
TRBV11-3	ASSQTGSTYSYNEQF
TRBV5-1	ASSSQGEDNEQF
TRBV11-3	ASSLRDTGELF
TRBV5-1	ASSLVDNNSPLH
TRBV5-1	ASSAGLAGVRETQY
TRBV30	ASNKAPSSYEQY
TRBV10-2	ASGKDRVYGYT
TRBV3-1/TRBV3-2	ASSQRGIDTQY
TRBV19	ASSINSAANTDTQY
TRBV13	ASRSLGAANEKLF
TRBV5-1	ASSVDRNTEAF
TRBV24-1	ATSEAGQGARNEQF
TRBV4-2	ASSRPGTVLYNEQF
TRBV21-1	ASSKGGPLRTRGYT
TRBV19	ASRISGSPYGYT
TRBV29-1	SVGRTTSTDTQY
TRBV19	ASSRRAGTSRYNEQF
TRBV11-2	ASSLGWREETDTQY
TRBV10-3	AINGGIDNEQF
TRBV5-4	ASSPRDSGYEQY